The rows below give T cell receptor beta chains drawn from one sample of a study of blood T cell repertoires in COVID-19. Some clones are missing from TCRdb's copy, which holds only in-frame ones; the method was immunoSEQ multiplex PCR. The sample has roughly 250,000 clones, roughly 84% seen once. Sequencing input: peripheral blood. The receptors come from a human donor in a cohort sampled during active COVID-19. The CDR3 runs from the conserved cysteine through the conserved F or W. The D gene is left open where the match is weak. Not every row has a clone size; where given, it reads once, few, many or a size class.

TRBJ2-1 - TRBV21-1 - TGTGCCAGCAGCAAACCCCGGGGACAGGGGAAAATTGGCAATGAGCAGTTCTTC CASSKPRGQGKIGNEQFF
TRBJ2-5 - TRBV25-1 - TGTGCCAGCAGTAGAGGCCAAGAGACCCAGTACTTC CASSRGQETQYF
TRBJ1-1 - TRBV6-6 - TGTGCCAGCAGTTACAGGGGAATGAACACTGAAGCTTTCTTT CASSYRGMNTEAFF
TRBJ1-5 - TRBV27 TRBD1 TGTGCCAGCAGTGACAGGGGCCTGGGCAATCAGCCCCAGCATTTT CASSDRGLGNQPQHF
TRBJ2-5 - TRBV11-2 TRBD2 TGTGCCAGCAGCTTAGGGGTGCGGGGGTACCAAGAGACCCAGTACTTC CASSLGVRGYQETQYF
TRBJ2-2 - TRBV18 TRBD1 TGTGCCAGCTCACGGGACAGGGCGGACACCGGGGAGCTGTTTTTT CASSRDRADTGELFF
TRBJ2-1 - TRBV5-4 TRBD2 TGTGCCAGCAGGACGGGGGGGCCTTCTAATGAGCAGTTCTTC CASRTGGPSNEQFF
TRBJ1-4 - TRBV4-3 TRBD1 TGCGCCAGCTGCCGGGACAGGGACGAAAAACTGTTTTTT CASCRDRDEKLFF
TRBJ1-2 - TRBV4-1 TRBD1 TGCGCCAGCAGCCAGGAGTCCAAGGGGGCTGGCTACACCTTC CASSQESKGAGYTF
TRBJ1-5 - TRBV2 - TGTGCCAGCAGTGAACCGACAGGTAATCAGCCCCAGCATTTT CASSEPTGNQPQHF
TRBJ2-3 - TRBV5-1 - TGCGCCAGCAGCAACGCCCAGAGGCCAGATACGCAGTATTTT CASSNAQRPDTQYF
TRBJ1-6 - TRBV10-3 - TGTGCCATCACCGAGGACAGTTTGAATTCACCCCTCCACTTT CAITEDSLNSPLHF
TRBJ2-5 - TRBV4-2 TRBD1 TGTGCCAGCAGCCATCCCGGACAGGGACGAGTGGAGACCCAGTACTTC CASSHPGQGRVETQYF
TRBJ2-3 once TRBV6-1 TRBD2 TGTGCCAGCAGTGGGACTAGCGGGTCCAGTTGGGGCACAGATACGCAGTATTTT CASSGTSGSSWGTDTQYF
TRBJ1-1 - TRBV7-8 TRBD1 TGTGCCAGCAGCTTGGGGCCGGGACAGGGCATGAACACTGAAGCTTTCTTT CASSLGPGQGMNTEAFF
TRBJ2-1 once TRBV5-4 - TGTGCCAGCAGCTTGTATCGAGATGGTGAGCAGTTCTTC CASSLYRDGEQFF
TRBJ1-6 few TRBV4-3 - TGCGCCAGCAGCCAAGACTGGGCAATTAATTCACCCCTCCACTTT CASSQDWAINSPLHF
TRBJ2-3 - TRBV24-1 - TGTGCCACCAGTGAGAAACGCGGGAGCACAGATACGCAGTATTTT CATSEKRGSTDTQYF
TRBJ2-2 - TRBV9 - TGTGCCAGCAGCGTAGATGAGGTTACGGCCCGCGGGGAGCTGTTTTTT CASSVDEVTARGELFF
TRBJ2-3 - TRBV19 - TGTGCCAGTACTCACAGGGGACTTGCCACAGATACGCAGTATTTT CASTHRGLATDTQYF
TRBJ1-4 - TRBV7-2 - TGTGCCAGCAGCTTAGGCATGCGACAGGCAACTAATGAAAAACTGTTTTTT CASSLGMRQATNEKLFF
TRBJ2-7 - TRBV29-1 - TGCAGCGTTTTCGGGAAGGCCGAGCAGTACTTC CSVFGKAEQYF
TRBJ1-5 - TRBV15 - TGTGCCACCAGCAGAGGACAGCCCAATCAGCCCCAGCATTTT CATSRGQPNQPQHF
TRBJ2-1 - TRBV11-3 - TGTGCCAGCAGCTTAGGCGCGGGGGCGCCGACAAATGAGCAGTTCTTC CASSLGAGAPTNEQFF
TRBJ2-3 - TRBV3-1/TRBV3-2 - TGTGCCAGCAGACGCCGGGTGAGCACAGATACGCAGTATTTT CASRRRVSTDTQYF
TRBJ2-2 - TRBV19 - TGTGCCAGTAAAAATAAGGCGGCTAGCCTGTGGGAGCTGTTTTTT CASKNKAASLWELFF
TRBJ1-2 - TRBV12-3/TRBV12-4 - TGTGCCAGCAGTTTAGGAGGGAGGGGCTACACCTTC CASSLGGRGYTF
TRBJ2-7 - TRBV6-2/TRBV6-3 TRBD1 TGTGCCAGCAGTTTGGCCGGGACAGGTTTCGAGCAGTACTTC CASSLAGTGFEQYF
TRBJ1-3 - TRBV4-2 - TGTGCCAGCAGCCAAGAAAGGACAGCCGGAAACACCATATATTTT CASSQERTAGNTIYF
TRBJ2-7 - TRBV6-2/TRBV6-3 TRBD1 TGTGCCAGCAGTCCCCAGGGACAGGGATCCCCCTACGAGCAGTACTTC CASSPQGQGSPYEQYF
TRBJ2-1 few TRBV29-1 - TGCAGCGTTGGAATCAGGAATGGCGATGAGCAGTTCTTC CSVGIRNGDEQFF
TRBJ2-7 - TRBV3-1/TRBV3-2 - TGTGCCAGCAGCCAAGAGCGCGAGCAGTACTTC CASSQEREQYF
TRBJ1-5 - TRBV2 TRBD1 TGTGCCAGCAGTGAGGACAGGGGGCCGGGTCAGCCCCAGCATTTT CASSEDRGPGQPQHF
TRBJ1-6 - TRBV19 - TGTGCCAGTAGTATAGAGGGCAGAGATAATTCACCCCTCCACTTT CASSIEGRDNSPLHF
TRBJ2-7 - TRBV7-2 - TGTGCCAGCAGCTTAATTATCTCCTACGAGCAGTACTTC CASSLIISYEQYF
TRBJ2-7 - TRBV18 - TGTGCCAGCTCACCGATCTCCCAAGGAGGCTACGAGCAGTACTTC CASSPISQGGYEQYF
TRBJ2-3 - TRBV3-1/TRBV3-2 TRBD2 TGTGCCAGCAGCCAAACGGGAGGAGGCACAGATACGCAGTATTTT CASSQTGGGTDTQYF
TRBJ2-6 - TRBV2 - TGTGCCAGAAAATCAGGGCCCCGTGGGGCCAACGTCCTGACTTTC CARKSGPRGANVLTF
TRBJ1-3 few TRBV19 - TGTGCCAGTGATACTAGAGGCCGAGTTTCCTCTGGAAACACCATATATTTT CASDTRGRVSSGNTIYF
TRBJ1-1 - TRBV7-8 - TGTGCCAGCACCCTGGAGGAGGCGACCTGGGCTGAAGCTTTCTTT CASTLEEATWAEAFF
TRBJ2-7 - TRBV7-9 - TGTGCCAGCAGCTTTATTTCCTACGAGCAGTACTTC CASSFISYEQYF
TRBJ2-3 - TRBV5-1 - TGCGCCAGCAGCTTGGTGAGGGGGATCCGCACAGATACGCAGTATTTT CASSLVRGIRTDTQYF
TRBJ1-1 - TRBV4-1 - TGCGCCAGCAGCCATCCACAGGGAGGGGTCCCAGAAGCTTTCTTT CASSHPQGGVPEAFF
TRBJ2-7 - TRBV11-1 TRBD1 TGTGCCAGCAGCCAAGGGGACAGGGGCGGGGAGCAGTACTTC CASSQGDRGGEQYF
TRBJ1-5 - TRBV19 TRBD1 TGTGCCAGTAGTATATGGGCCCAGGGGGCAAGCAATCAGCCCCAGCATTTT CASSIWAQGASNQPQHF
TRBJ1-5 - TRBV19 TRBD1 TGTGCCAGTAGTGATAGACAGGGGGGAAATCAGCCCCAGCATTTT CASSDRQGGNQPQHF
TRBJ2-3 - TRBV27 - TGTGCCAGCAGTTTAGAGTACACAGATACGCAGTATTTT CASSLEYTDTQYF
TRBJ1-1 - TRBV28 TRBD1 TGTGCCAGCAGTTACAGGGGGCAGGGCACTGAAGCTTTCTTT CASSYRGQGTEAFF
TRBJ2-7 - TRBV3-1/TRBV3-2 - TGTGCCAGCAGCCAAGATCCCGCGGGGCTCGCCTACGAGCAGTACTTC CASSQDPAGLAYEQYF
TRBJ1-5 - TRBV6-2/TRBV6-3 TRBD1 TGTGCCAGCAGTACTATGGGACAGGGGAATCAGCCCCAGCATTTT CASSTMGQGNQPQHF
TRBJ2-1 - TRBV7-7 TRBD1 TGTGCTAGCAGCCCTGCGGGACAGGGGTATAATGAGCAGTTCTTC CASSPAGQGYNEQFF
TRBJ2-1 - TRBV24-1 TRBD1 TGTGCCACCAGTGAGCGACAGGGCGGTCCCTACAATGAGCAGTTCTTC CATSERQGGPYNEQFF
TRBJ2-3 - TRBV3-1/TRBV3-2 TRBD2 TGTGCCAGCAGCGCGGGACTAGCGAGCACAGATACGCAGTATTTT CASSAGLASTDTQYF